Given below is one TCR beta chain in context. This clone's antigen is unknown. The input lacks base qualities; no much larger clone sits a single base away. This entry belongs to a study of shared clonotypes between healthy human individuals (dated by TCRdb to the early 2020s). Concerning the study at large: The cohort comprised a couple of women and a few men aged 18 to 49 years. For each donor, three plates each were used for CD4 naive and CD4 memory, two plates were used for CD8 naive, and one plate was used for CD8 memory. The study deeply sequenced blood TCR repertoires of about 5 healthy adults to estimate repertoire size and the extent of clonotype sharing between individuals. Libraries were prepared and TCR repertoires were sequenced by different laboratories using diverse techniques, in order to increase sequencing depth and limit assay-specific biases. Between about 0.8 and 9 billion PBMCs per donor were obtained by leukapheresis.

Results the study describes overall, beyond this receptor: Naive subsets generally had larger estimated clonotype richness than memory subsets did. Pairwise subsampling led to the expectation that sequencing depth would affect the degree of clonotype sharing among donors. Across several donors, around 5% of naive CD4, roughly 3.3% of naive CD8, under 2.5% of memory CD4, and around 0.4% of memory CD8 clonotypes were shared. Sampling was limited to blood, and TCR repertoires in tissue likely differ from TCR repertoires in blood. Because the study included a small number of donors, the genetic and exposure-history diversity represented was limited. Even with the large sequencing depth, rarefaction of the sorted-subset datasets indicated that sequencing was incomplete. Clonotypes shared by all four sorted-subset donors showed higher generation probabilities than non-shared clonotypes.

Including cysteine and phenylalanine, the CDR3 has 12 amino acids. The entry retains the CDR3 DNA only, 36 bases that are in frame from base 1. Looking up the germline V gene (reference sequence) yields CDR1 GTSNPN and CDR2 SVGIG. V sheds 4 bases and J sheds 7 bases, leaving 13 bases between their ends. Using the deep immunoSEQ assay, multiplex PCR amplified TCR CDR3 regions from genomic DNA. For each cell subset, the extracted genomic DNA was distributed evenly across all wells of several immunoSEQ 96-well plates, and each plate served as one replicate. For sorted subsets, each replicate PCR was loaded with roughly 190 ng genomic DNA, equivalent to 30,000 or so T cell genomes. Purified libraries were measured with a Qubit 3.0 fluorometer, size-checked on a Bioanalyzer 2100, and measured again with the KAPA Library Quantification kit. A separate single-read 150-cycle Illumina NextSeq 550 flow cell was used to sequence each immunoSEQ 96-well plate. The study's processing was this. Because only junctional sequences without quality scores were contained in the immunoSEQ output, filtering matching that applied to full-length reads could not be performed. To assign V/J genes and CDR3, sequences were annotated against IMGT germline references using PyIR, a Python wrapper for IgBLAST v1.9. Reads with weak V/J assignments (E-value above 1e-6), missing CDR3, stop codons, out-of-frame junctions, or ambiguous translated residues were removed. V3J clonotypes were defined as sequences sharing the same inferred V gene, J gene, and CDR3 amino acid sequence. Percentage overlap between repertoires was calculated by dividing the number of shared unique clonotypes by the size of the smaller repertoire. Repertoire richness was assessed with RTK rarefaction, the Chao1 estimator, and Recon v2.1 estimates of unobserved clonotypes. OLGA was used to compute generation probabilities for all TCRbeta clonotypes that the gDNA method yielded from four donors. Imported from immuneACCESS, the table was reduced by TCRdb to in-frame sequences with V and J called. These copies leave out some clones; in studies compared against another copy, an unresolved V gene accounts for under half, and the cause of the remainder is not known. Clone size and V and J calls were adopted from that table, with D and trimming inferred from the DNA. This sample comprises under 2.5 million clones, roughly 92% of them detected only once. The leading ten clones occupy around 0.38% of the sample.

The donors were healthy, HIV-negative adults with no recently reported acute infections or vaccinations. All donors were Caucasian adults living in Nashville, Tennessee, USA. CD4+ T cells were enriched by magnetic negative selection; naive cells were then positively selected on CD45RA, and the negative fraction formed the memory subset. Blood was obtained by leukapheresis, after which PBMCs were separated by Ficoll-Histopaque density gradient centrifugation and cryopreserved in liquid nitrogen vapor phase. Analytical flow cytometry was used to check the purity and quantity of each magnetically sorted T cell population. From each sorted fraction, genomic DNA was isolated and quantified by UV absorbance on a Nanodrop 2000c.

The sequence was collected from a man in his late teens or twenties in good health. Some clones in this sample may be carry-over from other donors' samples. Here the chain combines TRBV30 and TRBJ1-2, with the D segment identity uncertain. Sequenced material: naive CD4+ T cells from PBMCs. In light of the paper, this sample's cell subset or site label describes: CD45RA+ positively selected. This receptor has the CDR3 CAWIYSGGGYTF. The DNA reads TGTGCCTGGATTTATAGTGGTGGTGGCTACACCTTC.